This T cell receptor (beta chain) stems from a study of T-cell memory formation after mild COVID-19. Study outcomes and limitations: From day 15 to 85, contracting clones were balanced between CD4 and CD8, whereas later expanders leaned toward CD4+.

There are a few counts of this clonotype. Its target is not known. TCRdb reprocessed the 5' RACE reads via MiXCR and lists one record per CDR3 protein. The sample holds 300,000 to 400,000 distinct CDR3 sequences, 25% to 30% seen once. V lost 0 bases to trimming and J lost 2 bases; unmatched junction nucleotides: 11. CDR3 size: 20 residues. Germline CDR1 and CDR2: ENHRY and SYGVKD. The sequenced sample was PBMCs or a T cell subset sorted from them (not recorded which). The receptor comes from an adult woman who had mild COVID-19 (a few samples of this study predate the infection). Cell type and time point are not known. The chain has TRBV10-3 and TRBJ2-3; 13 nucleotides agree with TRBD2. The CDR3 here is CAISESGLAGRTTYTDTQYF. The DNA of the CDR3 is TGTGCCATCAGTGAGTCGGGACTAGCGGGGCGGACCACCTACACAGATACGCAGTATTTT.